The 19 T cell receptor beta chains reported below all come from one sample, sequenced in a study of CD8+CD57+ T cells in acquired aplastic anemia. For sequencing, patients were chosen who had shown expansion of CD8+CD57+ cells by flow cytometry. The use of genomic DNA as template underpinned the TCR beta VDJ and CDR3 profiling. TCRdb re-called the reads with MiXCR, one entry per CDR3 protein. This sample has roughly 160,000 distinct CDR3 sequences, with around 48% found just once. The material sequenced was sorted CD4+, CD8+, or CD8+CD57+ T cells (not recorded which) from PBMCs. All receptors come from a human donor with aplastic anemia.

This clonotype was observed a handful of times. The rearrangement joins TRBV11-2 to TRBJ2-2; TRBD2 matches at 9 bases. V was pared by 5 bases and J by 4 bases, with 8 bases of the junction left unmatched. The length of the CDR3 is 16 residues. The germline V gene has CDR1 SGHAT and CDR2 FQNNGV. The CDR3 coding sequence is TGTGCCAGCAGCAAAAGTGGCGGGAGGGCCACCGGGGAGCTGTTTTTT. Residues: CASSKSGGRATGELFF.

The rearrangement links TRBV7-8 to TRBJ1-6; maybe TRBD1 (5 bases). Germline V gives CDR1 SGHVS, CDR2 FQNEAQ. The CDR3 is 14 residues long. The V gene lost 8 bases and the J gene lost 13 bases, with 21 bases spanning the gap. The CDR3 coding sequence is TGTGCCAGCTGCCGAGGTGGGGGGTTGGAGCCCCTCCACTTT. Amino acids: CASCRGGGLEPLHF.

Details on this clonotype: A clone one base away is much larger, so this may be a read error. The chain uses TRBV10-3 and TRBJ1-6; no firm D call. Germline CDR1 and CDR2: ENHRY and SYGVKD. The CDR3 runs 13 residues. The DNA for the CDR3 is TGTGCCAGCAGTTTAGGATATCGTTCACCCCTCCGCTTT. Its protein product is CASSLGYRSPLRF.

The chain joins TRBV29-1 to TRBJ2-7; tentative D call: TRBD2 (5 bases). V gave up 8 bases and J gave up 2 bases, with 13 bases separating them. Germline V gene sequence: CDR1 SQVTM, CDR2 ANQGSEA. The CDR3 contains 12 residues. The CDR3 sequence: CSSYVGTYEQYF. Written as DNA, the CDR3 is TGCAGCAGTTACGTCGGGACCTACGAGCAGTACTTC.

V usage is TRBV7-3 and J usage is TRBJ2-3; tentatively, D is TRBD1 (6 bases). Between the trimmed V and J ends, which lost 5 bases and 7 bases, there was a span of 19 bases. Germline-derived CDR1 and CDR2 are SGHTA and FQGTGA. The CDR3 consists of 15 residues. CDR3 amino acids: CASSPGWGQGNTQYF. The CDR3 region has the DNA TGTGCCAGCAGCCCGGGGTGGGGGCAGGGGAATACGCAGTATTTT.

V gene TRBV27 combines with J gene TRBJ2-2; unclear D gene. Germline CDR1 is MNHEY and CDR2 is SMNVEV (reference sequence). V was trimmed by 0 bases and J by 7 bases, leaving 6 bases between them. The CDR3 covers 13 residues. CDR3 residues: CASSLSVSGELFF. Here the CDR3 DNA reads TGTGCCAGCAGTTTATCAGTGAGCGGGGAGCTGTTTTTT.

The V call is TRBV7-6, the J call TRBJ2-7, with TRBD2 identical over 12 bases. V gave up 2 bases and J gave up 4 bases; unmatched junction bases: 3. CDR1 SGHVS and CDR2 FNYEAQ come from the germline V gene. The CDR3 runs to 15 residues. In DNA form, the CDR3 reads TGTGCCAGCAGCTTACTAGCGGGAGGGACGTACGAGCAGTACTTC. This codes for CASSLLAGGTYEQYF. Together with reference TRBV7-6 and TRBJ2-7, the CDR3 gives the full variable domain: GAGVSQSPRYKVTKRGQDVALRCDPISGHVSLYWYRQALGQGPEFLTYFNYEAQQDKSGLPNDRFSAERPEGSISTLTIQRTEQRDSAMYRCASSLLAGGTYEQYFGPGTRLTVT.

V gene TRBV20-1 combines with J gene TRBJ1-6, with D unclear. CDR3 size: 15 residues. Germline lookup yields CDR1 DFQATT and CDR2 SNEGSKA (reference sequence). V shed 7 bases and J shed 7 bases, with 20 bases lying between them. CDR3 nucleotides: TGCAGTGTCAGAACGGACCGGAAAAAGAATTCACCCCTCCACTTT. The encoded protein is CSVRTDRKKNSPLHF.

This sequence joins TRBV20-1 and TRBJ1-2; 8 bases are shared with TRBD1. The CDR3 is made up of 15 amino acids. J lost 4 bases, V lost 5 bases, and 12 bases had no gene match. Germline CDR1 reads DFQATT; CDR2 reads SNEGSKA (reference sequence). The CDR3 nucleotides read TGCAGTGCTCCGACAGGGGAAGGCCGATCCTATGGCTACACCTTC. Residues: CSAPTGEGRSYGYTF.

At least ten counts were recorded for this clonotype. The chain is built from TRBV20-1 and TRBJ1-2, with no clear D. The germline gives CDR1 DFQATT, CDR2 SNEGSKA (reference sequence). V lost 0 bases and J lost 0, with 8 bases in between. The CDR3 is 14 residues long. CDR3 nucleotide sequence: TGCAGTGCTAGAGATCCCGGAGCTAACTATGGCTACACCTTC. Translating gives CSARDPGANYGYTF.

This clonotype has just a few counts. CDR3 nucleotides: TGCAGTACCTTGGGACGGGTTACCTACAATGAGCAGTTCTTC. It codes for CSTLGRVTYNEQFF. The chain is built from TRBV20-1 and TRBJ2-1, with D possibly being TRBD1 or TRBD2 (5 bases each). V was trimmed by 8 bases and J by 2 bases, leaving 16 bases between them. The CDR3 contains 14 residues. Germline V CDR1 and CDR2: DFQATT, SNEGSKA (reference sequence).

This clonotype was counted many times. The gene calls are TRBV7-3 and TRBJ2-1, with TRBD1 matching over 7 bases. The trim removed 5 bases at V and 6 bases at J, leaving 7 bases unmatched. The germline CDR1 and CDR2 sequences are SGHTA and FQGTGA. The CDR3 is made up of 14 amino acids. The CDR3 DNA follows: TGTGCCAGCAGCATCACCGCAGGGGGCAATGAGCAGTTCTTC. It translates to CASSITAGGNEQFF.

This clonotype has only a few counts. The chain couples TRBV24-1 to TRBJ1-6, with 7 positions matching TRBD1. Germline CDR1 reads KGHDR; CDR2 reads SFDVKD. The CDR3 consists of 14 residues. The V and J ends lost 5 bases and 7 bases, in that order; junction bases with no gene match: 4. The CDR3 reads CATSGTGQNSPLHF. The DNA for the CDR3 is TGTGCCACCAGTGGGACAGGCCAGAATTCACCCCTCCACTTT.

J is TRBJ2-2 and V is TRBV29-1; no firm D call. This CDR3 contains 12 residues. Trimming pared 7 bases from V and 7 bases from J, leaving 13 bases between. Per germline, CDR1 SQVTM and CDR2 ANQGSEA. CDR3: CSGWSGNGELFF. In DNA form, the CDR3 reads TGCAGCGGCTGGAGTGGGAACGGGGAGCTGTTTTTT.

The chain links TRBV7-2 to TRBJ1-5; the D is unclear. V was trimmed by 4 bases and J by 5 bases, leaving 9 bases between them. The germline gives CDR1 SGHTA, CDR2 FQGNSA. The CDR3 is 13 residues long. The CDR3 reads CASSSSLHQPQHF. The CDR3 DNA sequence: TGTGCCAGCAGCTCCTCTCTCCATCAGCCCCAGCATTTT.

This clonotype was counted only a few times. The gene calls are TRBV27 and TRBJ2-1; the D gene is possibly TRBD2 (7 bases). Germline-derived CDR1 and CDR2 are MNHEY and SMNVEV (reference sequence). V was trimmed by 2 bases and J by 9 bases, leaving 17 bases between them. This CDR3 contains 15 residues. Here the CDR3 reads CASSLNQRGGGEQFF. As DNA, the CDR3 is TGTGCCAGCAGTTTAAACCAAAGAGGGGGGGGTGAGCAGTTCTTC.

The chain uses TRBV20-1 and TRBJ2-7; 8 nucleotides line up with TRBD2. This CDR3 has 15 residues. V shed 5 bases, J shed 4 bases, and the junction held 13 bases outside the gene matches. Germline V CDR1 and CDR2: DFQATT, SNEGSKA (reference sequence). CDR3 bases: TGCAGTGCTCCACCGGGGGCTCTAGCGGGTTACGAGCAGTACTTC. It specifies CSAPPGALAGYEQYF.

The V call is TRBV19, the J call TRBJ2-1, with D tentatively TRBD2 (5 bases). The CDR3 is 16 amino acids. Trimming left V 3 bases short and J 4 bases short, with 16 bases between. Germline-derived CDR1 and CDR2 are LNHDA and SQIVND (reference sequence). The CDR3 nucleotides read TGTGCCAGTAGTATCAGCGCCGGGATTCTGTACAATGAGCAGTTCTTC. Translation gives CASSISAGILYNEQFF.

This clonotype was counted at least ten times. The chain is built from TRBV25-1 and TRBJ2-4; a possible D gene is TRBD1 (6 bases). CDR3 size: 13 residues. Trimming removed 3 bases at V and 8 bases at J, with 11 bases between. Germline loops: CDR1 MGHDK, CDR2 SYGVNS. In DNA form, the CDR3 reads TGTGCCAGCAGTGACAGGGGAAGGGACATTCAGTACTTC. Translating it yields CASSDRGRDIQYF.